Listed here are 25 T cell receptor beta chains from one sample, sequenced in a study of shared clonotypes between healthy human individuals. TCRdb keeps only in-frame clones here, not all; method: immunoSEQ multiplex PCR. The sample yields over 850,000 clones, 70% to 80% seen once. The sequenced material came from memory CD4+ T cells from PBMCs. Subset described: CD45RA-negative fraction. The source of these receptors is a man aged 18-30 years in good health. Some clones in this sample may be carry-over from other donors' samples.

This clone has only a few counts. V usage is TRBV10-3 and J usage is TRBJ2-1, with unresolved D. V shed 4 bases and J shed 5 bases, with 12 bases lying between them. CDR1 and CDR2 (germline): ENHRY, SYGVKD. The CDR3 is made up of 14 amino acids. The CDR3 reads CAISAGHFNNEQFF. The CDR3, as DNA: TGTGCCATCAGTGCAGGCCATTTTAACAATGAGCAGTTCTTC.

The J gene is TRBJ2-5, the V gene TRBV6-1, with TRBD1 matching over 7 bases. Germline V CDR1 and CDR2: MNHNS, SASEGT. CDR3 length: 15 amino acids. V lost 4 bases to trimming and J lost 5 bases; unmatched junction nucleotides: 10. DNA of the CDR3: TGTGCCAGCAGTGTACTGAGACAGGGTGCGGAGACCCAGTACTTC. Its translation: CASSVLRQGAETQYF.

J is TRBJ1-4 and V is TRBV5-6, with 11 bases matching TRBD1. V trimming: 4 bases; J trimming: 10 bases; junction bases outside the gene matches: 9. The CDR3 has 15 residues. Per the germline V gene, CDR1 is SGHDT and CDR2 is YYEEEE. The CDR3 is CASSLRTGGFGKLFF. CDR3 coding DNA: TGTGCCAGCAGCCTGAGGACAGGGGGCTTTGGAAAACTGTTTTTT.

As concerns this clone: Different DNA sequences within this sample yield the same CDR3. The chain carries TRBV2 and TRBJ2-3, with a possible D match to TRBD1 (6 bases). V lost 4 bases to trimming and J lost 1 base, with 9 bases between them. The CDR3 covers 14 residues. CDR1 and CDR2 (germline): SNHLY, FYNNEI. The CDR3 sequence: CASSAGGGTDTQYF. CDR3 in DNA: TGTGCCAGCAGTGCTGGGGGCGGCACAGATACGCAGTATTTT.

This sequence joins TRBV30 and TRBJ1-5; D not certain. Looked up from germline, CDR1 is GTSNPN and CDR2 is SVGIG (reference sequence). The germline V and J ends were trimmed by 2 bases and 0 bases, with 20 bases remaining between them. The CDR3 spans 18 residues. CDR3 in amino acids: CAWSPHNPWGYSNQPQHF. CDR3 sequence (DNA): TGTGCCTGGAGTCCACACAACCCCTGGGGATATAGCAATCAGCCCCAGCATTTT. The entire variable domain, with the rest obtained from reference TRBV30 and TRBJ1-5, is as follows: SQTIHQWPATLVQPVGSPLSLECTVEGTSNPNLYWYRQAAGRGLQLLFYSVGIGQISSEVPQNLSASRPQDRQFILSSKKLLLSDSGFYLCAWSPHNPWGYSNQPQHFGDGTRLSIL.

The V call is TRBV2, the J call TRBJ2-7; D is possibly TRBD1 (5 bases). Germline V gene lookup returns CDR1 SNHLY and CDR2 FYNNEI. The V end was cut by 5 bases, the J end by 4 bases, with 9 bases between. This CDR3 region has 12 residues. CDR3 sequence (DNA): TGTGCCAGCAGTAGATCAGGGTACGAGCAGTACTTC. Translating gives CASSRSGYEQYF.

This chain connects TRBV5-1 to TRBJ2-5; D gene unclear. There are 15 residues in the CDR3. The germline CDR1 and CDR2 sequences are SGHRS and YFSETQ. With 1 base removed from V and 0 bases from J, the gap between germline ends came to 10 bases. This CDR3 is CASSLMGSNQETQYF. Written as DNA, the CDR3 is TGCGCCAGCAGCTTGATGGGATCCAACCAAGAGACCCAGTACTTC.

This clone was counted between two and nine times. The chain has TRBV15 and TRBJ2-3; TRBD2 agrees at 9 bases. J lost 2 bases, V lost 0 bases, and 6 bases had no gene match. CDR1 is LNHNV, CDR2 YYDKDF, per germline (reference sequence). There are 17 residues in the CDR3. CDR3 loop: CATSRDKTSGYTDTQYF. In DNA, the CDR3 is TGTGCCACCAGCAGAGATAAGACTAGCGGATACACAGATACGCAGTATTTT.

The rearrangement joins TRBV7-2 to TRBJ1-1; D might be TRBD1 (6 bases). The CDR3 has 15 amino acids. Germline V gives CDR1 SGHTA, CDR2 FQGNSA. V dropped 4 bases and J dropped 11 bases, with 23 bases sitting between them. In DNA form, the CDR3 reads TGTGCCAGCAGCTCAGCTTACTTGGGAGGACAGAGGGCTTTCTTT. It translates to CASSSAYLGGQRAFF. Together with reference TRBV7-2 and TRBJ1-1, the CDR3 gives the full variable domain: GAGVSQSPSNKVTEKGKDVELRCDPISGHTALYWYRQSLGQGLEFLIYFQGNSAPDKSGLPSDRFSAERTGGSVSTLTIQRTQQEDSAVYLCASSSAYLGGQRAFFGQGTRLTVV.

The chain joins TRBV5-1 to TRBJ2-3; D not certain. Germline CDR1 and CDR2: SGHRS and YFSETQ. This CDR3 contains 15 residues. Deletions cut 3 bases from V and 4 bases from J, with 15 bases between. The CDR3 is CASSSVGMAADTQYF. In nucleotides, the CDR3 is TGCGCCAGCAGCTCCGTAGGAATGGCGGCAGATACGCAGTATTTT. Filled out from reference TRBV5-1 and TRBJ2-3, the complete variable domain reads KAGVTQTPRYLIKTRGQQVTLSCSPISGHRSVSWYQQTPGQGLQFLFEYFSETQRNKGNFPGRFSGRQFSNSRSEMNVSTLELGDSALYLCASSSVGMAADTQYFGPGTRLTVL.

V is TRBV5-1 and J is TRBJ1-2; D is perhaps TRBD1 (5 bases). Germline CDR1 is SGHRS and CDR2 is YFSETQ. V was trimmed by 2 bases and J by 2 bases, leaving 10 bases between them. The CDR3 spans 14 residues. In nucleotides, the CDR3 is TGCGCCAGCAGCTTAGCGACAGCGAACTATGGCTACACCTTC. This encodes CASSLATANYGYTF.

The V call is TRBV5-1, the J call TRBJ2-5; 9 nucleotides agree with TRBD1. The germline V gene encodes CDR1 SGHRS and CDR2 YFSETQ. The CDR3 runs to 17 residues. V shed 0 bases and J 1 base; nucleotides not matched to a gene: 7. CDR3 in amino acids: CASSLGYTGGSQETQYF. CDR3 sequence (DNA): TGCGCCAGCAGCTTGGGTTATACAGGGGGCTCCCAAGAGACCCAGTACTTC.

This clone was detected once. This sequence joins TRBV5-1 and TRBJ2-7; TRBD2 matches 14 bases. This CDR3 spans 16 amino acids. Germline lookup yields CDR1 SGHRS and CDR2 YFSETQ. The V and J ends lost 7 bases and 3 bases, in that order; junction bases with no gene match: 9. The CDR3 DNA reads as TGCGCCAGCCGGGAGGGACTAGCGGGAGAATACTACGAGCAGTACTTC. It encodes CASREGLAGEYYEQYF.

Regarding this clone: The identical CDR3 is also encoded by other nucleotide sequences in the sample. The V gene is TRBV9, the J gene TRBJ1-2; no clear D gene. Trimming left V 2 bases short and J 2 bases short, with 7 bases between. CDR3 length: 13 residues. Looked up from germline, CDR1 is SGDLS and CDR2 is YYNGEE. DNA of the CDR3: TGTGCCAGCAGCGTTGATTCGAACTATGGCTACACCTTC. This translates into CASSVDSNYGYTF.

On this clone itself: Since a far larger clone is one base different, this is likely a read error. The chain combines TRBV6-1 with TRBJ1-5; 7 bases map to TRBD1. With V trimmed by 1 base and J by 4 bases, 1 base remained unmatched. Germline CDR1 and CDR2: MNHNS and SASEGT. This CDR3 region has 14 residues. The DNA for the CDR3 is TGTGCCAGCAGTGAAGGGGACAGAAATCAGCCCCAGCATTTT. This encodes CASSEGDRNQPQHF.

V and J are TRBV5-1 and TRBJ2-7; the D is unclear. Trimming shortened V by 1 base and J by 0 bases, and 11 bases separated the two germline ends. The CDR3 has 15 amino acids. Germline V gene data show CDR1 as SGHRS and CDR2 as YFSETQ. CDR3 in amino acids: CASSLFPTASYEQYF. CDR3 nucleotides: TGCGCCAGCAGCTTGTTCCCCACGGCCTCCTACGAGCAGTACTTC.

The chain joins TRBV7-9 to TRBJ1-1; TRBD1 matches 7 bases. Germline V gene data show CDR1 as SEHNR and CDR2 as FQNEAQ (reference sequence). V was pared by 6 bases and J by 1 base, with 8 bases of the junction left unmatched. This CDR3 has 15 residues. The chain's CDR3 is CASSRFRDRNTEAFF. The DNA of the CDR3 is TGTGCCAGCAGTCGCTTCCGGGACAGGAACACTGAAGCTTTCTTT.

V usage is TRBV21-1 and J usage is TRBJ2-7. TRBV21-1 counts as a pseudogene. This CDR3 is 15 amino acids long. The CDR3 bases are TGTGCCAGCAGCAAAGTCTGGGGAATGAGGTACGAGCAGTACTTC. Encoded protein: CASSKVWGMRYEQYF.

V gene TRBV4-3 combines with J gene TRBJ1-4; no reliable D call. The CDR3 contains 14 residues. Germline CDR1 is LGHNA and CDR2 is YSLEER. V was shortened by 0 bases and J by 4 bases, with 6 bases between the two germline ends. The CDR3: CASSQDFSNEKLFF. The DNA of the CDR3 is TGCGCCAGCAGCCAAGATTTCAGTAATGAAAAACTGTTTTTT.

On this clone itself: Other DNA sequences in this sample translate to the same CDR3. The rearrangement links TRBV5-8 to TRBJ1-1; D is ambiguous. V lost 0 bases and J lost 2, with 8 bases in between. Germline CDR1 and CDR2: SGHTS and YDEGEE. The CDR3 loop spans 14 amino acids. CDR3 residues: CASSLGRLNTEAFF. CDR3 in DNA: TGTGCCAGCAGCTTGGGACGGCTAAACACTGAAGCTTTCTTT.

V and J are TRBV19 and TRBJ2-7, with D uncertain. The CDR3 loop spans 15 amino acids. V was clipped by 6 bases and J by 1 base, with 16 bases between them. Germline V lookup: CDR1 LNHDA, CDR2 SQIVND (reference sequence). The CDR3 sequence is CASRDHSDTSYEQYF. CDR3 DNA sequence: TGTGCCAGTAGGGACCACAGCGACACATCCTACGAGCAGTACTTC.

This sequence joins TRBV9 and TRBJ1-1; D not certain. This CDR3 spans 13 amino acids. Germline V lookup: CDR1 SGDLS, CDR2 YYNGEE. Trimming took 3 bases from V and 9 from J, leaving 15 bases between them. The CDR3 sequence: CASSDGPNGKAFF. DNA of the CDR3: TGTGCCAGCAGCGACGGGCCGAACGGGAAAGCTTTCTTT.

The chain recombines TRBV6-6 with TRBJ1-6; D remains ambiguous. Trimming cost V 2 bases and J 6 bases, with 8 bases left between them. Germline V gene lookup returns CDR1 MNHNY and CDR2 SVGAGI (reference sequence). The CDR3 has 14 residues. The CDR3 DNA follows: TGTGCCAGCAGTTACCGATGGGGTAATTCACCCCTCCACTTT. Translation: CASSYRWGNSPLHF.

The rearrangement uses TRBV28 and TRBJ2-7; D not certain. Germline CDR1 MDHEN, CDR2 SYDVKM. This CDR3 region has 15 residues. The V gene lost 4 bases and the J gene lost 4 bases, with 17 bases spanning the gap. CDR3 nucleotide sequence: TGTGCCAGCAGTTCCCAAAGAAATTACCTATACGAGCAGTACTTC. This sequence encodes CASSSQRNYLYEQYF. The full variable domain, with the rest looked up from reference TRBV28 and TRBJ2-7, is DVKVTQSSRYLVKRTGEKVFLECVQDMDHENMFWYRQDPGLGLRLIYFSYDVKMKEKGDIPEGYSVSREKKERFSLILESASTNQTSMYLCASSSQRNYLYEQYFGPGTRLTVT.

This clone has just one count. The CDR3 region is CASSLLAMETQYF. DNA for the CDR3: TGTGCCAGCAGCTTATTAGCGATGGAGACCCAGTACTTC. The chain employs TRBV7-3 and TRBJ2-5; possible D gene TRBD2, 5 bases. There are 13 residues in the CDR3. Germline V lookup: CDR1 SGHTA, CDR2 FQGTGA. Between the trimmed V and J ends, which lost 2 bases and 5 bases, there was a span of 9 bases.